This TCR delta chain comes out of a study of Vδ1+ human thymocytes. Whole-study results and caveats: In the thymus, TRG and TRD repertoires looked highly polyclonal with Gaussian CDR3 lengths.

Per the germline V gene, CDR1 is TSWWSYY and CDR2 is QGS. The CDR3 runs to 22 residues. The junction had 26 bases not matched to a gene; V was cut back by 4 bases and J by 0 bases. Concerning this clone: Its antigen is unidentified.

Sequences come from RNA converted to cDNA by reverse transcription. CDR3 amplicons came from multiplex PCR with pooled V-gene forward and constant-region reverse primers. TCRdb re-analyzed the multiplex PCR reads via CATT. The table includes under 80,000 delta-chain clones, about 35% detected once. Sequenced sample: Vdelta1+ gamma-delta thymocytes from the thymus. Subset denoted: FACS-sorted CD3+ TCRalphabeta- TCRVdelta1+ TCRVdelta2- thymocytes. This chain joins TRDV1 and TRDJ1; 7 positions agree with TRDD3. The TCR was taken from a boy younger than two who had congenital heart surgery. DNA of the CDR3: TGTGCTCTTGGGGGTTCTTTGGGGGACTGTGGGGGGAAAGAAAATCACACCGATAAACTCATCTTT. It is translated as CALGGSLGDCGGKENHTDKLIF.